This T cell receptor beta chain was sequenced during a study of radiotherapy plus CTLA-4 blockade in lung cancer. Across the whole study: Objective response was observed in roughly 20% of patients, and disease control in 30% to 40%.

As concerns this clone: The antigen remains unidentified.

It was focal radiation plus CTLA-4 blockade with ipilimumab that patients with chemo-refractory metastatic non-small-cell lung cancer received. Profiled with immunoSEQ multiplex PCR; TCRdb holds only in-frame clones, not every one. Here the sample spans about 90,000 clones, about four fifths being singletons. Overall study findings and caveats: Early clonal dynamics of blood T cells, together with interferon-beta, were reported as the best response predictor. Some TCR clones had been derived from tumors. These clones expanded in peripheral blood after radiotherapy plus ipilimumab.

This CDR3 spans 14 amino acids. J lost 3 bases, V lost 9 bases, and 8 bases had no gene match. CDR1 MGHRA and CDR2 YSYEKL come from the germline V gene. The J gene is TRBJ2-5, the V gene TRBV4-1; 9 nucleotides line up with TRBD2. The material was peripheral blood, obtained from a patient treated with radiotherapy plus ipilimumab. This clonotype originated in a human donor with non-small cell lung cancer that progressed on radiotherapy plus ipilimumab. In nucleotides, the CDR3 is TGCGCCAGTAAACGCGGGGGGGTAGAAGAGACCCAGTACTTC. Protein sequence: CASKRGGVEETQYF.